A single sample gave rise to the 29 T cell receptor beta chains below, sequenced in a study of blood T cell repertoires in COVID-19. Profiling relied on immunoSEQ multiplex PCR, and the TCRdb table lists in-frame clones only, not all of them. The data show over 200,000 clones, with 90% seen just once and roughly 15% held by the top ten. The specimen sequenced was PBMCs or T cells enriched from blood (not recorded which). These receptors all come from a man aged 25 to 40 who had been exposed to COVID-19.

CDR3 DNA sequence: TGTGCCAGCAGCTTAACCATAGCGGGGGGACTTGATGAGCAGTTCTTC. This sequence encodes CASSLTIAGGLDEQFF. The gene calls are TRBV11-2 and TRBJ2-1; 10 positions agree with TRBD2. CDR1 is SGHAT, CDR2 FQNNGV, per germline. The CDR3 is made up of 16 amino acids. Unmatched junction bases numbered 9, after V lost 2 bases and J lost 8 bases.

The chain links TRBV11-3 to TRBJ2-1; 11 nucleotides line up with TRBD2. The CDR3 loop spans 15 amino acids. Trimming took 5 bases from V and 7 from J; bases not matched to a gene: 7. CDR1 and CDR2 (germline): SGHNT, YENEEA. The CDR3 loop is CASSPGLAGGNEQFF. DNA for the CDR3: TGTGCCAGCAGCCCCGGACTAGCGGGTGGGAATGAGCAGTTCTTC.

V is TRBV4-2 and J is TRBJ1-6; tentative D call: TRBD1 (6 bases). The germline CDR1 and CDR2 sequences are LGHNA and YNFKEQ. The CDR3 has 15 amino acids. V gave up 4 bases and J gave up 14 bases, with 21 bases separating them. This CDR3 reads CASSPTPGTPPSLHF. CDR3 coding DNA: TGTGCCAGCAGCCCGACCCCCGGGACACCGCCTTCCCTCCACTTT.

As DNA, the CDR3 is TGTGCCATCAGCCTAGGTTCACCGGGAAAACTTAGCAATCAGCCCCAGCATTTT. Its protein product is CAISLGSPGKLSNQPQHF. V gene TRBV10-3 combines with J gene TRBJ1-5; no firm D call. This CDR3 is 18 amino acids long. The germline CDR1 and CDR2 sequences are ENHRY and SYGVKD. V was clipped by 6 bases and J by 0 bases, with 21 bases between them.

This clone was observed a handful of times. The chain joins TRBV5-4 to TRBJ2-5; D is possibly TRBD2 (8 bases). The germline CDR1 and CDR2 sequences are SGHNT and YYREEE (reference sequence). The CDR3 consists of 16 residues. V was shortened by 5 bases and J by 7 bases, with 24 bases between the two germline ends. CDR3 bases: TGTGCCAGCAGTATCGGGAGGGGGCAGATTATGGGGACCCAGTACTTC. This encodes CASSIGRGQIMGTQYF.

The rearrangement uses TRBV11-3 and TRBJ1-1, with D perhaps TRBD1 (5 bases). In germline, CDR1 is SGHNT, CDR2 YENEEA. The CDR3 runs to 16 residues. Deletions cut 3 bases from V and 0 bases from J, with 14 bases between. DNA of the CDR3: TGTGCCAGCAGCTTGGGGGGTGGAAGGATGAACACTGAAGCTTTCTTT. Amino acid sequence: CASSLGGGRMNTEAFF.

This clone was detected a few times. The chain links TRBV19 to TRBJ2-3, with TRBD2 matching over 13 bases. Germline CDR1 and CDR2: LNHDA and SQIVND (reference sequence). J was trimmed by 5 bases and V by 10 bases; bases with no gene match: 21. CDR3 length equals 19 residues. Here the CDR3 DNA reads TGTGCCACTATTTCCTGGGGTGCATTGACTAGCGGGGGGCGAGATACGCAGTATTTT. The encoded protein is CATISWGALTSGGRDTQYF.

V gene TRBV29-1 combines with J gene TRBJ1-3, with 8 bases lining up with TRBD1. The CDR3 is 16 residues long. CDR1 and CDR2 (germline): SQVTM, ANQGSEA. With V trimmed by 5 bases and J by 3 bases, 12 bases remained unmatched. The CDR3 reads CSVKVSGTGVGNTIYF. The CDR3 bases are TGCAGCGTTAAGGTATCAGGGACAGGAGTTGGAAACACCATATATTTT.

This clone was seen once. This chain links TRBV19 with TRBJ1-3; the D gene is possibly TRBD1 (6 bases). This CDR3 comprises 15 residues. Trimming removed 2 bases from V and 4 bases from J, with 12 bases in between. Germline loops: CDR1 LNHDA, CDR2 SQIVND (reference sequence). CDR3 in amino acids: CASSIIGRGGNTIYF. The DNA of the CDR3 is TGTGCCAGTAGTATAATCGGCAGGGGAGGAAACACCATATATTTT. The complete variable domain, with remaining parts taken from reference TRBV19 and TRBJ1-3, reads DGGITQSPKYLFRKEGQNVTLSCEQNLNHDAMYWYRQDPGQGLRLIYYSQIVNDFQKGDIAEGYSVSREKKESFPLTVTSAQKNPTAFYLCASSIIGRGGNTIYFGEGSWLTVV.

The V gene is TRBV7-2, the J gene TRBJ2-2, with TRBD2 identical over 9 bases. Looked up from germline, CDR1 is SGHTA and CDR2 is FQGNSA. This CDR3 contains 18 residues. Trimming cost V 5 bases and J 2 bases; bases outside gene matches: 12. CDR3 sequence: CASSPIGVAGANTGELFF. In nucleotides, the CDR3 is TGTGCCAGCAGCCCTATCGGGGTAGCGGGGGCCAACACCGGGGAGCTGTTTTTT.

V usage is TRBV19 and J usage is TRBJ1-5; D unclear. Trimming removed 0 bases at V and 7 bases at J, with 7 bases between. This CDR3 has 13 residues. Germline assignment: CDR1 LNHDA and CDR2 SQIVND (reference sequence). This CDR3 is CASSIDPGQPQHF. In DNA form, the CDR3 reads TGTGCCAGTAGTATAGATCCCGGGCAGCCCCAGCATTTT.

CDR3 loop: CSARDIAGAFF. The CDR3 nucleotides are TGCAGTGCTAGAGATATAGCGGGGGCTTTCTTC. J is TRBJ2-1 and V is TRBV20-1, with TRBD2 matching over 9 bases. There are 11 residues in the CDR3. J gave up 16 bases and V 0 bases, and 4 bases lay outside the gene matches. Germline CDR1 and CDR2: DFQATT and SNEGSKA (reference sequence).

V usage is TRBV5-4 and J usage is TRBJ2-7, with D possibly being TRBD1 (6 bases). Trimming took 3 bases from V and 7 from J, leaving 14 bases between them. This CDR3 has 13 residues. Germline V gene sequence: CDR1 SGHNT, CDR2 YYREEE (reference sequence). The CDR3 sequence: CASSSDSFFEQYF. The CDR3 DNA is TGTGCCAGCAGCTCGGACAGTTTCTTTGAGCAGTACTTC.

The rearrangement joins TRBV5-4 to TRBJ1-1; 9 bases agree with TRBD1. CDR1 and CDR2 (germline): SGHNT, YYREEE (reference sequence). V gave up 3 bases and J gave up 11 bases; unmatched junction bases: 11. The CDR3 covers 14 residues. CDR3 in DNA: TGTGCCAGCAGCTCCTCGACAGGGGGGCTGGTGGCTTTCTTT. The encoded protein is CASSSSTGGLVAFF.

The chain combines TRBV6-1 with TRBJ2-7; D is possibly TRBD1 (7 bases). The V end was cut by 2 bases, the J end by 1 base, with 18 bases between. The germline gives CDR1 MNHNS, CDR2 SASEGT. This CDR3 spans 17 amino acids. The CDR3 nucleotides read TGTGCCAGCAGTGAATCTCAGGGGGGCAGGTGGTCCTACGAGCAGTACTTC. Protein product: CASSESQGGRWSYEQYF.

There are a few counts of this clone. The same CDR3 is also encoded by other DNA sequences in this sample. Here the CDR3 DNA reads TGCGCCAGCAGCTCGGGACAGGGGAACACTGAAGCTTTCTTT. This codes for CASSSGQGNTEAFF. The rearrangement uses TRBV5-1 and TRBJ1-1, with 9 bases identical to TRBD1. Germline V CDR1 and CDR2: SGHRS, YFSETQ. This CDR3 has 14 amino acids. V was clipped by 3 bases and J by 1 base; unmatched bases: 1.

The rearrangement uses TRBV10-3 and TRBJ1-2; 7 bases align to TRBD1. CDR1 ENHRY and CDR2 SYGVKD come from the germline V gene. V shed 4 bases, J shed 7 bases, and the junction held 9 bases outside the gene matches. The CDR3 has 14 amino acids. The CDR3 nucleotides are TGTGCCATCAGTGTTAAAATGACAGGGAGTGGCTACACCTTC. It specifies CAISVKMTGSGYTF.

The sample holds a few counts of this clone. J is TRBJ1-3 and V is TRBV6-5, with D uncertain. CDR3 length: 16 amino acids. Between the trimmed V and J ends, which lost 0 bases and 1 base, there was a span of 10 bases. The germline CDR1 and CDR2 sequences are MNHEY and SVGAGI. The CDR3: CASSYSYVESGNTIYF. The DNA of the CDR3 is TGTGCCAGCAGTTACTCATATGTAGAATCTGGAAACACCATATATTTT.

The chain recombines TRBV4-3 with TRBJ2-7; no definite D call. V lost 4 bases to trimming and J lost 5 bases, with 21 bases between them. This CDR3 has 16 residues. Germline CDR1 and CDR2: LGHNA and YSLEER. The CDR3 DNA is TGCGCCAGCAGCCTTACGCCGCCCCCCGCCCCAGACGAGCAGTACTTC. Its protein is CASSLTPPPAPDEQYF.

This chain joins TRBV21-1 and TRBJ1-2. TRBV21-1 is marked as a pseudogene. The CDR3 has 18 amino acids. The CDR3 spells CASSKRRGAPLKSYGYTF. The CDR3 DNA follows: TGTGCCAGCAGCAAAAGGAGGGGAGCCCCCCTCAAGAGCTATGGCTACACCTTC.

The CDR3 DNA sequence: TGTGCCAGCAGCTTAGGTGCGGGGGAATGGGAGACCCAGTACTTC. This sequence encodes CASSLGAGEWETQYF. The rearrangement links TRBV7-2 to TRBJ2-5, with 7 nucleotides matching TRBD2. The germline V gene encodes CDR1 SGHTA and CDR2 FQGNSA. The J segment lost 5 bases and the V segment lost 1 base, leaving 7 bases of the junction unmatched. The CDR3 spans 15 residues.

V is TRBV4-1 and J is TRBJ1-1, with D uncertain. Trimming took off 2 bases at V and 6 bases at J, with 13 bases between the two ends. The CDR3 contains 14 residues. From germline, CDR1 is MGHRA and CDR2 YSYEKL. The CDR3 here is CASSQMGGVSEAFF. The CDR3 bases are TGCGCCAGCAGCCAAATGGGCGGGGTTTCTGAAGCTTTCTTT.

This sequence joins TRBV11-2 and TRBJ1-3, with unresolved D. The CDR3 has 14 residues. CDR1 and CDR2 from the germline V gene are SGHAT and FQNNGV. Deletions cut 5 bases from V and 8 bases from J, with 16 bases between. The CDR3 DNA reads as TGTGCCAGCAGCCATCCGGGATTGAGGGACACCATATATTTT. Its translation is CASSHPGLRDTIYF. The whole variable domain, remainder taken from reference TRBV11-2 and TRBJ1-3, is EAGVAQSPRYKIIEKRQSVAFWCNPISGHATLYWYQQILGQGPKLLIQFQNNGVVDDSQLPKDRFSAERLKGVDSTLKIQPAKLEDSAVYLCASSHPGLRDTIYFGEGSWLTVV.

The chain joins TRBV5-1 to TRBJ2-3, with a possible D match to TRBD2 (5 bases). This CDR3 spans 15 amino acids. Trimming took 6 bases from V and 6 from J, leaving 20 bases between them. Per the germline V gene, CDR1 is SGHRS and CDR2 is YFSETQ. CDR3 residues: CASTTSDGGWDTQYF. The DNA for the CDR3 is TGCGCCAGCACCACGAGTGACGGCGGGTGGGATACGCAGTATTTT. The whole variable domain, remainder taken from reference TRBV5-1 and TRBJ2-3, is KAGVTQTPRYLIKTRGQQVTLSCSPISGHRSVSWYQQTPGQGLQFLFEYFSETQRNKGNFPGRFSGRQFSNSRSEMNVSTLELGDSALYLCASTTSDGGWDTQYFGPGTRLTVL.

The V gene is TRBV28, the J gene TRBJ1-2; D is perhaps TRBD1 (5 bases). Trimming pared 2 bases from V and 8 bases from J, leaving 18 bases between. The CDR3 spans 15 residues. Germline V lookup: CDR1 MDHEN, CDR2 SYDVKM. The CDR3 loop reads CASSLTSGLKEGYTF. For the CDR3, the DNA is TGTGCCAGCAGTTTAACTTCAGGGCTCAAAGAAGGCTACACCTTC.

The genes are TRBV27 and TRBJ1-5; TRBD1 agrees at 9 bases. From germline, CDR1 is MNHEY and CDR2 SMNVEV (reference sequence). Losses at the gene ends were 6 bases for V and 7 bases for J; bases not matched to a gene: 7. The CDR3 runs to 14 residues. The CDR3 spells CASRGQGGGQPQHF. The CDR3 DNA follows: TGTGCCAGCAGGGGACAGGGAGGTGGACAGCCCCAGCATTTT.

This clone was found a few times. The CDR3 sequence is CSVEIGGNTEAFF. CDR3 nucleotides: TGCAGCGTTGAAATTGGAGGGAACACTGAAGCTTTCTTT. The chain links TRBV29-1 to TRBJ1-1; D remains unclear. The V end was cut by 2 bases, the J end by 1 base, with 8 bases between. The V gene's germline CDR1 is SQVTM and CDR2 ANQGSEA. The CDR3 has 13 amino acids.

The chain has TRBV5-8 and TRBJ2-3; a possible D gene is TRBD1 (5 bases). Germline lookup yields CDR1 SGHTS and CDR2 YDEGEE. There are 15 residues in the CDR3. V lost 2 bases and J 2 bases, leaving 12 bases between the germline ends. CDR3 in DNA: TGTGCCAGCAGCTTTCTGGGGCCCCCCACAGATACGCAGTATTTT. Translating it yields CASSFLGPPTDTQYF.

V usage is TRBV5-1 and J usage is TRBJ2-3, with 10 nucleotides matching TRBD1. Looked up from germline, CDR1 is SGHRS and CDR2 is YFSETQ. Losses at the gene ends were 0 bases for V and 4 bases for J; bases not matched to a gene: 2. This CDR3 contains 15 residues. CDR3 coding DNA: TGCGCCAGCAGCTTGGCAGGGACAGGGGCAGATACGCAGTATTTT. Encoded protein: CASSLAGTGADTQYF.